This T cell receptor beta chain was recovered during a study of blood T cell repertoires in COVID-19. Across the study: COVID-19 samples, acute and convalescent, were from the United States, Italy and Spain. In each case, the material was cDNA or gDNA derived from T cells, B-cell-depleted T cells, or PBMCs.

The CDR3 sequence is 14 residues long. V was pared by 1 base and J by 4 bases, with 5 bases of the junction left unmatched. CDR1 and CDR2 (germline): SQVTM, ANQGSEA. Authors' methods: Estimates of nucleated cell counts were drawn from the amplification of reference gene primers. Generated by immunoSEQ multiplex PCR, the TCRdb table keeps only in-frame clones and is missing some. V and J calls and clone size are as listed in that table; D and trimming were resolved from the DNA. The profile shows tens of thousands of clones, approximately 80% of them singletons. The receptor's source is a man aged 55 to 70 with acute or convalescent COVID-19. Sequencing was performed on peripheral blood. V and J are TRBV29-1 and TRBJ1-1; 8 bases map to TRBD1. CDR3 sequence: CSVEALTGVTEAFF. CDR3 in DNA: TGCAGCGTTGAAGCCCTGACAGGGGTCACTGAAGCTTTCTTT.